This TCR beta chain is drawn from a study of blood T cell repertoires in COVID-19. Study-level information: Samples representing acute and convalescent COVID-19 were sourced from the United States, Italy and Spain. Sources were T cells, B-cell-depleted T cells, or PBMCs; the material itself was cDNA or gDNA.

This clone was recorded a few times. In the original processing: Amplification of reference gene primers provided the estimated nucleated cell counts. Here immunoSEQ multiplex PCR was the method, and the copy in TCRdb shows in-frame clones only, minus some. The DNA gave D and trimming, while V, J and clone size come from that table. The table includes roughly 69,000 clones, 65% to 85% detected once. Unmatched junction bases numbered 17, after V lost 3 bases and J lost 4 bases. The CDR3 covers 18 residues. The germline gives CDR1 LGHDT, CDR2 YNNKEL (reference sequence). V and J are TRBV3-1 (or the pseudogene TRBV3-2) and TRBJ2-5; TRBD1 agrees at 7 bases. The sample comprised peripheral blood. The TCR originated in a woman aged 45-59 years with acute or convalescent COVID-19. The CDR3: CASSQTLRDRPFLETQYF. In DNA, the CDR3 is TGTGCCAGCAGCCAGACACTGAGGGACAGACCATTCCTAGAGACCCAGTACTTC.